This T cell receptor (beta chain) is from a study of T cell responses to AZD1222 COVID-19 vaccine (dated by TCRdb to about 2021). Background for the entire study: A total of just over 230 trial participants underwent TCR sequencing, of whom roughly 210 had received two doses of AZD1222 and 26 had received two doses of the MenACWY control vaccine. Trial participants were enrolled by age into 18-55, 56-69 and 70-plus year subgroups, with roughly 160, 29 and 62 TCR-sequenced participants respectively.

Note on this clone: Its recognized antigen is unknown. No base-level quality is on record; no much larger clone is a single base apart.

The full study reports these points: Because no samples from the day 14 peak response were available, repertoires could be characterized only after the peak T cell response. CD4 TCRs associated with the vaccine covered the entire spike protein, and the dominant responses were in regions 160-218 and 743-854. Spike-specific TCR breadth and depth rose significantly after two AZD1222 doses compared with day 0 and with MenACWY recipients. Nearly half of unique spike-specific TCRs reportedly recognized epitopes outside regions mutated in the B.1.351 and B.1.1.7 variants. The 56-69-year group was small, and its depth increase did not reach significance, likely because of low power. Participants were mostly white British, with more females than males. The authors suggested clonal diversity may have been underestimated. Conclusions about previously exposed vaccinees were limited because only six AZD1222 recipients were SARS-CoV-2 seropositive at baseline.

A distance of 17 bases separates the germline ends of V and J, which lose 6 bases and 8 bases respectively. For CDR1 and CDR2, the germline V gene lists MNHEY and SVGAGI. The CDR3 sequence holds 14 residues, the cysteine and phenylalanine included. The read is trimmed to its CDR3 DNA, 42 bases read in frame from base 1. Read against the paper, the sample's time point label means: about 28 days (+/-7) after the second vaccine dose. Because spike-specific TCR depth and breadth did not differ between the two schedules, AZD1222 recipients who got a second dose at roughly 4 weeks were pooled with those who got a second dose at roughly 12 weeks. Vaccinee samples were obtained from the UK trials COV001 and COV002, which included a single-blind randomized controlled phase 2/3 trial of AZD1222 (ChAdOx1 nCoV-19) in healthy adults. For TCRbeta chain sequencing, PBMC samples from trial participants were taken at day 0 and at day 28 after the second dose.

The CDR3 regions of human TCRbeta chains were analyzed by immunosequencing. The authors processed their data as follows. TCRs in the repertoires were matched against a reference library of SARS-CoV-2-specific TCRs that had been generated with the MIRA antigen-specificity platform. Breadth meant the fraction of unique TCRs that were SARS-CoV-2-associated, whereas depth meant the fraction of total T cells that were SARS-CoV-2-associated. Each spike-specific TCR was assigned to its reactive spike region and to a CD4 or CD8 class using the MIRA data. Log10-transformed breadth and depth values were compared by one-way ANOVA with Sidak's multiple comparisons tests. TCRdb took this table from immuneACCESS and kept in-frame rearrangements with V and J called. Such tables lack part of the clones; where checked against another copy, unresolved V genes explain under half of the gap, and the rest is unexplained. The DNA was the basis for D and trimming; V, J and clone size are from that table. This sample holds 69,000 or so clones; 87% were observed only once. Around 1.3% of the sample is taken by the ten largest.

The sample consisted of peripheral blood, taken 28 days after the second AZD1222 dose. This sequence originates from an adult who received the AZD1222 COVID-19 vaccine. This chain joins TRBV6-5 to TRBJ1-5, with TRBD1 tentatively as D gene (6 bases match). The DNA is TGTGCCAGCAGCCTAGGACAGCAATCAGAGCCCCAGCATTTT. It specifies CASSLGQQSEPQHF.